This T cell receptor (beta chain) is drawn from a study of shared clonotypes between healthy human individuals (dated by TCRdb to the early 2020s). For the wider study: A couple of women and a few men aged 18 to 49 years were included in the cohort. To estimate repertoire size and how much clonotypes are shared between individuals, the study performed deep sequencing of blood TCR repertoires from about five healthy adults. Libraries were prepared and TCR repertoires were sequenced by different laboratories using diverse techniques, in order to increase sequencing depth and limit assay-specific biases. Between about 0.8 and 9 billion PBMCs per donor were obtained by leukapheresis.

Concerning this clone: No cognate antigen has been identified for it. The input lacks base qualities; no much larger clone sits a single base away.

Results and caveats for the whole study, not just this receptor: The small number of donors limited the genetic and exposure-history diversity represented. Pairwise subsampling indicated that sequencing depth was expected to affect the degree of clonotype sharing among donors. Only blood was sampled, and tissue TCR repertoires likely differ from those in blood.

Using the deep immunoSEQ assay, TCR CDR3 regions were amplified from genomic DNA by multiplex PCR. Extracted genomic DNA from each cell subset was spread evenly across all wells of several immunoSEQ 96-well plates, with each plate serving as a replicate. For unsorted PBMC, each replicate PCR was loaded with roughly 330 ng genomic DNA, equivalent to 25,000 to 35,000 T cell genomes. Ten immunoSEQ deep assay plates were used to sequence unsorted PBMC genomic DNA. The purified libraries were quantified using a Qubit 3.0 fluorometer, sized with a Bioanalyzer 2100, and then quantified again using the KAPA Library Quantification kit. A separate single-read 150-cycle Illumina NextSeq 550 flow cell was used to sequence each immunoSEQ 96-well plate. The authors' analysis ran thus. Because only junctional sequences without quality scores were contained in the immunoSEQ output, filtering matching that applied to full-length reads could not be performed. To assign V/J genes and CDR3, sequences were annotated against IMGT germline references using PyIR, a Python wrapper for IgBLAST v1.9. Reads were removed for weak V/J assignments (E-value above 1e-6), missing CDR3, stop codons, out-of-frame junctions, or ambiguous translated residues. V3J clonotypes were defined as sequences sharing the same inferred V gene, J gene, and CDR3 amino acid sequence. Percentage overlap between repertoires was calculated by dividing the number of shared unique clonotypes by the size of the smaller repertoire. Richness of each repertoire was evaluated using RTK rarefaction, the Chao1 estimator, and Recon v2.1 estimates of unobserved clonotypes. Drawn from immuneACCESS, this table holds only the in-frame rearrangements with V and J called that TCRdb kept. Clones are partly lost; checked studies trace under half to an unresolved V gene and leave the rest unexplained. V and J calls and clone size are as listed in that table; D and trimming were resolved from the DNA. This sample has about 450,000 clones in its table, and 65% to 80% of those were observed once. The top ten clones comprise about 12% of the sample.

Donors were healthy HIV-negative adults with no recently reported acute infections or vaccinations. All donors were Caucasian adults living in Nashville, Tennessee, USA. For unsorted samples, tens of millions of PBMCs were counted and genomic DNA was extracted with the QIAamp DNA Blood Mini kit. Blood was collected by leukapheresis, and PBMCs were isolated by Ficoll-Histopaque density gradient centrifugation and then cryopreserved in liquid nitrogen vapor phase. CDR1 MNHNS and CDR2 SASEGT were looked up in the germline V gene. Relative to germline, V is 6 bases shorter and J is 2 bases shorter, with 10 bases between their ends. Its CDR3 holds 13 amino acids, cysteine through phenylalanine. The kept DNA is CDR3 alone, 39 bases in frame from the first base.

The clonotype originates from a woman aged 40 to 49 in good health. Some clones in this sample may be carry-over from other donors' samples. The chain was built from TRBV6-1 and TRBJ2-5; a tentative D call is TRBD2 (5 bases match). Specimen: PBMCs. The CDR3 protein sequence reads: CASSSTGQETQYF. The nucleotide sequence is given as TGTGCCAGCAGCTCTACGGGGCAAGAGACCCAGTACTTC.